This is a list of T cell receptor beta chains from one sample in a study of blood T cell repertoires in COVID-19. Clones were sequenced by immunoSEQ multiplex PCR, and TCRdb holds only the in-frame ones, with some missing. Seen here are roughly 330,000 clones, more than 70% observed once, and the top ten hold roughly 5%. Specimen: PBMCs or T cells enriched from blood (not recorded which). Source of these receptors: a woman in her twenties or thirties who had recovered from COVID-19. Both conserved end residues are part of each CDR3. A D gene is named only where the DNA matches it firmly. Some rows mark clone size as missing; the rest say once, few, many or name a class of expanded clone.

>TRBJ2-1|TRBV2|TRBD2|-
TGTGCCAGCAGTGAAACAGCGGGGTATGGCCATGAGCAGTTCTTC
CASSETAGYGHEQFF
>TRBJ1-6|TRBV19|-|-
TGTGCCAGTATGGCGGGGGCTAATTCACCCCTCCACTTT
CASMAGANSPLHF
>TRBJ1-2|TRBV10-3|TRBD1|-
TGTGCCATCAGTACCGGGACAGGGAAAGGTGGCTACACCTTC
CAISTGTGKGGYTF
>TRBJ2-1|TRBV11-3|-|-
TGTGCCAGCAGCGTTGGAGGGAGACTCTCCTACAATGAGCAGTTCTTC
CASSVGGRLSYNEQFF
>TRBJ2-3|TRBV20-1|-|-
TGCAGTGCTAGTGATCCTCGGGGTTACGGCACAGATACGCAGTATTTT
CSASDPRGYGTDTQYF
>TRBJ1-2|TRBV27|TRBD1|-
TGTGCCAGCAGTCCCGGACAGGGGTATGGCTACACCTTC
CASSPGQGYGYTF
>TRBJ2-5|TRBV18|-|-
TGTGCCAGCTCACGGGCCGTCGACCCGGAGACCCAGTACTTC
CASSRAVDPETQYF
>TRBJ1-1|TRBV19|-|-
TGTGCCAGTAGACTAATTGGGTTGAACACTGAAGCTTTCTTT
CASRLIGLNTEAFF
>TRBJ2-3|TRBV4-2|-|-
TGTGCCAGCAGCCAAGGCTTACTAGGTGTTTTGGCAGATACGCAGTATTTT
CASSQGLLGVLADTQYF
>TRBJ2-3|TRBV7-6|-|-
TGTGCCAGCAGCCCCCAAGCATCATTCACAGATACGCAGTATTTT
CASSPQASFTDTQYF
>TRBJ1-2|TRBV12-3/TRBV12-4|-|-
TGTGCCAGCAGTTTAACGGGGAACTATGGCTACACCTTC
CASSLTGNYGYTF
>TRBJ2-7|TRBV10-3|-|-
TGTGCCATCAGTCTGACAGGGCGGGACCACGAGCAGTACTTC
CAISLTGRDHEQYF
>TRBJ2-1|TRBV18|TRBD1|-
TGTGCCAGCTCACCTACAGGGGGCTCGGATGAGCAGTTCTTC
CASSPTGGSDEQFF
>TRBJ1-2|TRBV29-1|-|once
TGCAGCGTTGATTCCCGAGAGTTAGGCTACACCTTC
CSVDSRELGYTF
>TRBJ1-5|TRBV11-2|-|-
TGTGCCAGCTCATCACTAAACAATCAGCCCCAGCATTTT
CASSSLNNQPQHF
>TRBJ2-5|TRBV5-1|TRBD2|many
TGCGCCAGCAGCTTGGGAGTAGCGGGCCCCCAAGAGACCCAGTACTTC
CASSLGVAGPQETQYF
>TRBJ1-1|TRBV18|-|-
TGTGCCAGCTCACCATTGGAGGGCCAGAGAGCTTTCTTT
CASSPLEGQRAFF
>TRBJ2-2|TRBV3-1/TRBV3-2|TRBD2|-
TGTGCCAGCAGCCGGGGACTAGCGGGGGCCTCCACCGGGGAGCTGTTTTTT
CASSRGLAGASTGELFF
>TRBJ1-6|TRBV19|TRBD1|once
TGTGCCAGTAGTATAAGGGACAGAGAAAATTCACCCCTCCACTTT
CASSIRDRENSPLHF
>TRBJ1-1|TRBV3-1/TRBV3-2|-|-
TGTGCCAGCAGCCAAGATCGGGGGGGGGCCTCTGGAAGGGCTGAAGCTTTCTTT
CASSQDRGGASGRAEAFF
>TRBJ2-5|TRBV6-5|-|once
TGTGCCACCCTACGACAGGAGACCCAGTACTTC
CATLRQETQYF
>TRBJ2-1|TRBV19|TRBD2|once
TGTGCCAGTAGTACAGGGACTAGCGGGGGGGTTAATGAGCAGTTCTTC
CASSTGTSGGVNEQFF
>TRBJ2-1|TRBV29-1|-|-
TGCAGCGTTGAAGACGGGGGACACAATGAGCAGTTCTTC
CSVEDGGHNEQFF
>TRBJ1-2|TRBV30|TRBD1|-
TGTGCCTGGATAAGGGACAGGGGGCTCCTCTATGGCTACACCTTC
CAWIRDRGLLYGYTF
>TRBJ2-7|TRBV18|TRBD1|-
TGTGCCAGCTCACCACTCTCCGTCGGGACAGCAACCTACGAGCAGTACTTC
CASSPLSVGTATYEQYF
>TRBJ1-2|TRBV7-2|TRBD1|-
TGTGCCAGCAGCCCTACTACAGGGGAAAACTATGGCTACACCTTC
CASSPTTGENYGYTF
>TRBJ1-5|TRBV6-2/TRBV6-3|TRBD1|once
TGTGCCAGCAGTCCCCTGACAGGGGGCACGAGTTTCAGCAATCAGCCCCAGCATTTT
CASSPLTGGTSFSNQPQHF
>TRBJ2-1|TRBV10-3|TRBD2|-
TGTGCCATTGGAGAAGCGGGGGGGCAGAATGAGCAGTTCTTC
CAIGEAGGQNEQFF
>TRBJ1-6|TRBV7-8|-|-
TGTGCCAGCAGCTTAGAGAAGGGGTCACCCCTCCACTTT
CASSLEKGSPLHF
>TRBJ1-5|TRBV2|-|-
TGTGCCAGCAGTGTTCCCTCAGGGTGGCAGCATTTT
CASSVPSGWQHF
>TRBJ2-6|TRBV5-5|-|-
TGTGCCAGCAGCCCGTCGTTGTTGGCAGGGCCCGGGGCCAACGTCCTGACTTTC
CASSPSLLAGPGANVLTF
>TRBJ1-2|TRBV7-6|TRBD1|-
TGTGCCAGCAGCTTAACTGGGACAGCTAACTATGGCTACACCTTC
CASSLTGTANYGYTF
>TRBJ2-1|TRBV12-5|TRBD1|-
TGTGCTAGTGGAACACAGGGGAAGCAGTTCTTC
CASGTQGKQFF
>TRBJ1-2|TRBV12-3/TRBV12-4|TRBD1|once
TGTGCCAGCCAGGGGGCCTATGGCTACACCTTC
CASQGAYGYTF
>TRBJ2-5|TRBV7-6|-|once
TGTGCCAGCAGCCTGGGGGCCCTGACAGAGACCCAGTACTTC
CASSLGALTETQYF
>TRBJ2-7|TRBV18|-|-
TGTGCCAGCTCACCGGTTAGTACCTACGAGCAGTACTTC
CASSPVSTYEQYF
>TRBJ2-7|TRBV11-2|TRBD1|-
TGTGCCAGCAGCCAGGGGGTTCAGTACTACGAGCAGTACTTC
CASSQGVQYYEQYF
>TRBJ1-4|TRBV28|-|few
TGTGCCAGCAGTTTCCCGGGAGGGGGGTCTAATGAAAAACTGTTTTTT
CASSFPGGGSNEKLFF
>TRBJ1-1|TRBV10-3|TRBD1|few
TGTGCCATCAGTGCACAGGGGGAGAACACTGAAGCTTTCTTT
CAISAQGENTEAFF
>TRBJ1-5|TRBV28|-|-
TGTGCCAGCAGCGTAGAGAATAGCAATCAGCCCCAGCATTTT
CASSVENSNQPQHF
>TRBJ2-5|TRBV4-1|-|-
TGCGCCAGCAGCCAAGATCTAGGAGATCTCGAGACCCAGTACTTC
CASSQDLGDLETQYF
>TRBJ2-1|TRBV7-3|-|-
TGTGCCAGCAGCCTACTTACCAATGAGCAGTTCTTC
CASSLLTNEQFF
>TRBJ2-1|TRBV4-1|-|-
TGCGCCAGCAGCCTGATGGGGGCACACTCCTACAATGAGCAGTTCTTC
CASSLMGAHSYNEQFF
>TRBJ2-1|TRBV30|-|-
TGTGCCTGGACCCCAAGGATTCAAAGGGGGTTTGAAGAGCAGTTCTTC
CAWTPRIQRGFEEQFF
>TRBJ2-1|TRBV5-8|-|-
TGTGCCAGCAGCCGGGGGGACAGGAGCAACAATGAGCAGTTCTTC
CASSRGDRSNNEQFF
>TRBJ2-7|TRBV28|TRBD2|-
TGTGCCAGCAGTGAGGTGACTAGCGGGGACTACGAGCAGTACTTC
CASSEVTSGDYEQYF
>TRBJ2-3|TRBV13|-|-
TGTGCCAGCAGCTTAGGTGGGACTTACACAGATACGCAGTATTTT
CASSLGGTYTDTQYF
>TRBJ1-6|TRBV9|-|-
TGTGCCAGCACCCGTTCAGGGTGGGGATCACCCCTCCACTTT
CASTRSGWGSPLHF
>TRBJ2-4|TRBV19|-|-
TGTGCCAGTAGTTTACCGGAAGGGGGTATCCAAAACATTCAGTACTTC
CASSLPEGGIQNIQYF
>TRBJ2-2|TRBV12-3/TRBV12-4|-|-
TGTGCCAGCACGGGGAGCACCGGGGAGCTGTTTTTT
CASTGSTGELFF
>TRBJ2-1|TRBV12-3/TRBV12-4|-|-
TGTGCCAGCAGTTTGTGGCTTGAGCAGTTCTTC
CASSLWLEQFF
>TRBJ2-5|TRBV5-1|-|-
TGCGCCAGCAGCTTCCCCCTGCGGGAGACCCAGTACTTC
CASSFPLRETQYF
>TRBJ1-2|TRBV7-8|TRBD1|few
TGTGCCAGCAGCCCACAGGGGTCTGGTGGCTACACCTTC
CASSPQGSGGYTF
>TRBJ1-5|TRBV4-2|-|-
TGTGCCAGCAGCCAAGGTTCAGCATCAGGGCATCAGCCCCAGCATTTT
CASSQGSASGHQPQHF
>TRBJ2-1|TRBV15|-|-
TGTGCCACCAGCAGAGGGGGCATCAATGAGCAGTTCTTC
CATSRGGINEQFF
>TRBJ2-5|TRBV2|-|-
TGTGCCAGCAGTGAGGCCGAGGTCCAAGAGACCCAGTACTTC
CASSEAEVQETQYF
>TRBJ2-5|TRBV6-2/TRBV6-3|-|few
TGTGCCAGCAGTGCAGGGACCCAGTACTTC
CASSAGTQYF